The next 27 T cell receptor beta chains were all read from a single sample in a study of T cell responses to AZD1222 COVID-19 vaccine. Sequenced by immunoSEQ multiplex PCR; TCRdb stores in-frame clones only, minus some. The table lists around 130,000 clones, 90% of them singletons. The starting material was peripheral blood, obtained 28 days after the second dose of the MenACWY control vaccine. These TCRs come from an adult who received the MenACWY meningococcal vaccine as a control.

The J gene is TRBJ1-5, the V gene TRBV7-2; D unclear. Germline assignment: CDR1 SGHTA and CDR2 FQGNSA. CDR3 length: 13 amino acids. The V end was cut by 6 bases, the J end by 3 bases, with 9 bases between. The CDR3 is CASSNRVNQPQHF. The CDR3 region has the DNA TGTGCCAGCAGTAACAGAGTCAATCAGCCCCAGCATTTT.

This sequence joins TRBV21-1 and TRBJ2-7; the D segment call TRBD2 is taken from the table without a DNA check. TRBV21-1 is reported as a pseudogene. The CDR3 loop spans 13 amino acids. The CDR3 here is CASSKARGYEQYV. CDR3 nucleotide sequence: TGTGCCAGCAGCAAAGCTCGGGGCTACGAGCAGTACGTC.

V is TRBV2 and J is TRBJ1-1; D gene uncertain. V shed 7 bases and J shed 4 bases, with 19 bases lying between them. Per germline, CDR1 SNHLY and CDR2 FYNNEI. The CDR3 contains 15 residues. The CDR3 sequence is CASTPDEAAGTEAFF. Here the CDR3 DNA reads TGTGCCAGCACCCCGGACGAAGCCGCGGGCACTGAAGCTTTCTTT.

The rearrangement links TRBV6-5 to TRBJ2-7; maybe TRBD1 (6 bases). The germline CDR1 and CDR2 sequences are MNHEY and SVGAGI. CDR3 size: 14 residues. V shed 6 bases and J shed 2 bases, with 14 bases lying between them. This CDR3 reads CASSWRQGPYEQYV. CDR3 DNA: TGTGCCAGCAGCTGGCGGCAGGGGCCCTACGAGCAGTACGTC.

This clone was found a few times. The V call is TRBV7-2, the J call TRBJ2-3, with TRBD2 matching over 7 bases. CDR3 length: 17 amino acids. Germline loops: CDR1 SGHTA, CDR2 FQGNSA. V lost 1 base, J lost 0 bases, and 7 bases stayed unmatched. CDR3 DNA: TGTGCCAGCAGCTTAGGCGGGGGAATTACTAGCACAGATACGCAGTATTTT. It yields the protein CASSLGGGITSTDTQYF.

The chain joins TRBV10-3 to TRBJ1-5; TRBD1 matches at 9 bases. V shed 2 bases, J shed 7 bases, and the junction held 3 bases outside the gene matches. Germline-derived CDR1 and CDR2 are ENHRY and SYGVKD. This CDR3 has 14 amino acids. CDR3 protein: CAISEGTGLQPQHF. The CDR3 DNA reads TGTGCCATCAGTGAGGGGACAGGGCTCCAGCCCCAGCATTTT.

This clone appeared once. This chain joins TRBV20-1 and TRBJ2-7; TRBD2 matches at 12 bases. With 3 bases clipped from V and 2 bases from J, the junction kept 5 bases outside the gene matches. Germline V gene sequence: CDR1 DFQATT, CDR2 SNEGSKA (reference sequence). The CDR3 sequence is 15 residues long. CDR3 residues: CSASEGLAGAYEQYF. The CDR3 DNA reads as TGCAGTGCTAGTGAGGGACTAGCGGGCGCCTACGAGCAGTACTTC.

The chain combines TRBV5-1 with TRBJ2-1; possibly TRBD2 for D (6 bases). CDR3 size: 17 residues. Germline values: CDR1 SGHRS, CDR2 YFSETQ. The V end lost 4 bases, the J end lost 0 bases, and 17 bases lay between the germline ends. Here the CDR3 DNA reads TGCGCCAGCAGCCTCGGCAGTGCGGGGAGCTCCTACAATGAGCAGTTCTTC. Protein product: CASSLGSAGSSYNEQFF.

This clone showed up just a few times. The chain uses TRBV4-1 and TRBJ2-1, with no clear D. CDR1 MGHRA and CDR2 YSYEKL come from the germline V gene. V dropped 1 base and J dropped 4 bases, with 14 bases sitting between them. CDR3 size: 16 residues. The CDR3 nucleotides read TGCGCCAGCAGCCAAGTGAACATCATGGCTTACAATGAGCAGTTCTTC. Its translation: CASSQVNIMAYNEQFF.

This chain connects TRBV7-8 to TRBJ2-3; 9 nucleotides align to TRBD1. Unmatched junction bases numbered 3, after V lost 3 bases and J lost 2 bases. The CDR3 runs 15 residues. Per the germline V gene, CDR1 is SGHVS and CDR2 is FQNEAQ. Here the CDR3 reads CASSLDRGVTDTQYF. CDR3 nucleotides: TGTGCCAGCAGCTTGGACAGGGGAGTCACAGATACGCAGTATTTT.

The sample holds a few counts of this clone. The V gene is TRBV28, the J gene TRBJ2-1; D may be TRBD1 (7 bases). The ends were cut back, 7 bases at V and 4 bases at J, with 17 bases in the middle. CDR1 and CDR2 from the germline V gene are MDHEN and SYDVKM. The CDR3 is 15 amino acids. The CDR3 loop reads CASISSTGTYNEQFF. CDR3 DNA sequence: TGTGCCAGCATTTCCTCGACAGGGACTTACAATGAGCAGTTCTTC.

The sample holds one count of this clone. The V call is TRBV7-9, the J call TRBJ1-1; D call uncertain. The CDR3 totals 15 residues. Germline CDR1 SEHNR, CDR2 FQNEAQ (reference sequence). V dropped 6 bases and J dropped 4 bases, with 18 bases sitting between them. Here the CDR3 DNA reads TGTGCCAGCAGTCCTAGAGCGACCATGGGCACTGAAGCTTTCTTT. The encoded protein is CASSPRATMGTEAFF.

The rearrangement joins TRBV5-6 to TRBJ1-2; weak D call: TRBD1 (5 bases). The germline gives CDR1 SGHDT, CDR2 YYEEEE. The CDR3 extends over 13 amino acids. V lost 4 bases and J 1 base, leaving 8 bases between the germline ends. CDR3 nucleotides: TGTGCCAGCAGCCGGACACTTAACTATGGCTACACCTTC. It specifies CASSRTLNYGYTF.

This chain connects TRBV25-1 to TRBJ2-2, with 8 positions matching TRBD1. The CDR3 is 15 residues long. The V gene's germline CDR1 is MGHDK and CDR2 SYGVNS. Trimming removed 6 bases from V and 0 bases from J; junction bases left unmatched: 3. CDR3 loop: CASSVGQANTGELFF. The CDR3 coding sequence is TGTGCCAGCAGCGTGGGACAGGCGAACACCGGGGAGCTGTTTTTT.

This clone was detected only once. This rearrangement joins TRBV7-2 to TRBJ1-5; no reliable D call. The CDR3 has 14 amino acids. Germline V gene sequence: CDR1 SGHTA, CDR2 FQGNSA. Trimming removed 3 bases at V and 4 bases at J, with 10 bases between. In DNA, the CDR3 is TGTGCCAGCAGCTTTTCGGGCCTGAATCAGCCCCAGCATTTT. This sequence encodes CASSFSGLNQPQHF.

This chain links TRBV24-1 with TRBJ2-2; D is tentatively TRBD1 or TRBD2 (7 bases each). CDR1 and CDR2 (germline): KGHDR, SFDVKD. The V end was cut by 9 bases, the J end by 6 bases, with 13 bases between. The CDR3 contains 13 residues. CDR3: CATSQGGAGELFF. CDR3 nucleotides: TGTGCCACCTCCCAGGGGGGGGCCGGGGAGCTGTTTTTT.

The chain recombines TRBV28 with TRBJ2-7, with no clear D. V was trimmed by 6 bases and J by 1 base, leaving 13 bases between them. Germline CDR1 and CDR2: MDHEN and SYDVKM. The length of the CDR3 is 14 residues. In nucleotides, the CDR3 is TGTGCCAGCAGGCGAGCAGGAGATTCCTACGAGCAGTACTTC. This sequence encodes CASRRAGDSYEQYF.

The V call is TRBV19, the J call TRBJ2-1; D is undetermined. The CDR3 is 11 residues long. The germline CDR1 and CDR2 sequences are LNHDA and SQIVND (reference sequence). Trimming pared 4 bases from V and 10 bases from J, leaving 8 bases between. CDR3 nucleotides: TGTGCCAGTAGTACGAGCGCGGAGCAGTTCTTC. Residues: CASSTSAEQFF.

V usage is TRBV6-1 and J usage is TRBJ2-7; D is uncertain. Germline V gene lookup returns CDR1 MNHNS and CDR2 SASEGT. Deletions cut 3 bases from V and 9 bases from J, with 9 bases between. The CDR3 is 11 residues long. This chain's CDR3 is CASSEAVGQYV. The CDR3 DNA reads TGTGCCAGCAGTGAGGCTGTGGGGCAGTACGTC.

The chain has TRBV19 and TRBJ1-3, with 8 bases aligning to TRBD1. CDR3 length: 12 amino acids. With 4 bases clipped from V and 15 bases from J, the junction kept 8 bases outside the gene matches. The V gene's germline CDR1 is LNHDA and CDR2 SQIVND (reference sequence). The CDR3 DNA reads TGTGCCAGTAGTACCCGACTGGGGACAGGATATTTT. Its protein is CASSTRLGTGYF.

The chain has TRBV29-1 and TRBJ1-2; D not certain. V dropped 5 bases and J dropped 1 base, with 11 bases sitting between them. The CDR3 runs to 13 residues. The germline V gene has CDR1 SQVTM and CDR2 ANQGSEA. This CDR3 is CSVNTALNYGYTF. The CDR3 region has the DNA TGCAGCGTTAATACCGCGCTTAACTATGGCTACACCTTC.

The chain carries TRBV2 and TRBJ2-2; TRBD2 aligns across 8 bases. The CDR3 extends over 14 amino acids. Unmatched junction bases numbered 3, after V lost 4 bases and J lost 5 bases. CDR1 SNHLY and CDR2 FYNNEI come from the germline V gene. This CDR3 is CASSASGGTGELFF. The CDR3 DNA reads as TGTGCCAGCAGTGCCAGCGGGGGAACCGGGGAGCTGTTTTTT.

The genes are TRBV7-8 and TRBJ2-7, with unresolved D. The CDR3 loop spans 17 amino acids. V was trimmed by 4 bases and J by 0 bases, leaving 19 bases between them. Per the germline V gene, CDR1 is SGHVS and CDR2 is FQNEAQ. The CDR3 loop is CASSSPPDQRSSYEQYF. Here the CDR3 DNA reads TGTGCCAGCAGCTCACCCCCTGACCAAAGGAGCTCCTACGAGCAGTACTTC.

CDR3 amino acids: CASSTDAGGIEQFF. DNA of the CDR3: TGCGCCAGCAGCACGGACGCGGGGGGAATCGAGCAGTTCTTC. The rearrangement uses TRBV5-1 and TRBJ2-1, with 8 bases identical to TRBD2. V was clipped by 4 bases and J by 10 bases; unmatched bases: 10. Germline CDR1 is SGHRS and CDR2 is YFSETQ. The CDR3 length is 14 residues.

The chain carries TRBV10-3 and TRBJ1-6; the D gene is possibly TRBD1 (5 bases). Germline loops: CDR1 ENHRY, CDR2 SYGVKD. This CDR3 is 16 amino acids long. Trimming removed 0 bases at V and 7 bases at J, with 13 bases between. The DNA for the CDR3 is TGTGCCATCAGTGAGTCGACAGTCTCACCAAATTCACCCCTCCACTTT. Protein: CAISESTVSPNSPLHF.

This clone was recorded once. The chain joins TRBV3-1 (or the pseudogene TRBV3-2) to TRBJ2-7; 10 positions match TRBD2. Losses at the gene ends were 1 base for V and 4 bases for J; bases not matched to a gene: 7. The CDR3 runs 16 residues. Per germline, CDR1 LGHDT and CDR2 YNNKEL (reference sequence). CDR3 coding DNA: TGTGCCAGCAGCCAAGCGGGTAGCGGGGGGTTTTACGAGCAGTACGTC. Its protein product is CASSQAGSGGFYEQYV.

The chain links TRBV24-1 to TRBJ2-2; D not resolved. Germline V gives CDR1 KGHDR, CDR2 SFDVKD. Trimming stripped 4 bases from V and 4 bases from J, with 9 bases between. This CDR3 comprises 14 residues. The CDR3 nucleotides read TGTGCCACCAGTGACCGAGGTCGCACCGGGGAGCTGTTTTTT. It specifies CATSDRGRTGELFF.